The clone carrying this T cell receptor beta chain was seen a few times. V was cut by 0 bases and J by 5 bases, with 16 bases left in between. From germline, CDR1 is SGHDN and CDR2 FVKESK. The CDR3 has 16 amino acids. This entry belongs to a study of early T cells in non-severe SARS-CoV-2 infection. TCRdb recomputed calls from the 5' RACE reads with MiXCR, one row per CDR3 protein. The sample gives about 62,000 distinct CDR3 sequences, 8% to 10% of which show up once; 1.2% is in the top ten. The rearrangement uses TRBV14 and TRBJ1-2; D possibly corresponds to TRBD1 (5 bases). This TCR was sampled from an adult who was a healthcare worker with PCR-confirmed SARS-CoV-2 infection or an uninfected control (not recorded which). Input material: whole blood. The CDR3 region is CASSQDLSRGGYGYTF. The CDR3, as DNA: TGTGCCAGCAGCCAAGATCTCTCAAGGGGCGGGTATGGCTACACCTTC.